These 8 T cell receptor beta chains originate from one sample sequenced in a study of blood T cells in healthy people across ages. Sample-barcoded 5' priming and a J-beta primer mix drove a second PCR of roughly 7 to 11 cycles. TCRdb ran MiXCR on the 5' RACE reads and lists one entry per CDR3 protein. The sample carries approximately 800,000 distinct CDR3 sequences, under 80% recorded once. Material for sequencing was blood. These receptors all stem from a man aged 25-45 years in good health.

Concerning this clonotype itself: The junction departs from germline at one end; a sequencing error may be responsible. The rearrangement uses TRBV6-2 or TRBV6-3 and TRBJ2-3; D is ambiguous. This CDR3 contains 15 residues. Germline CDR1 MNHEY, CDR2 SVGEGT. CDR3 nucleotides: TGTGTCAGCAGTTTCGGGTCTCCTAGCACAGATACGCAGTATTTT. Its translation: CVSSFGSPSTDTQYF.

This clonotype was observed a single time. The chain has TRBV4-2 and TRBJ2-4; TRBD2 agrees at 13 bases. This CDR3 has 19 amino acids. CDR1 and CDR2 from the germline V gene are LGHNA and YNFKEQ. Unmatched junction bases numbered 9, after V lost 4 bases and J lost 0 bases. The CDR3 region has the DNA TGTGCCAGCAGCCCGGGGGGACTAGCGGGGAACCGAGCCAAAAACATTCAGTACTTC. It codes for CASSPGGLAGNRAKNIQYF.

This clonotype was counted between two and nine times. V is TRBV5-1 and J is TRBJ1-4; D is unclear. Germline V CDR1 and CDR2: SGHRS, YFSETQ. V dropped 0 bases and J dropped 2 bases, with 8 bases sitting between them. CDR3 length: 15 amino acids. As DNA, the CDR3 is TGCGCCAGCAGCTTGGTGGGGAGTACTAATGAAAAACTGTTTTTT. Translating it yields CASSLVGSTNEKLFF.

The gene calls are TRBV6-2 or TRBV6-3 and TRBJ1-5, with D possibly being TRBD1 (6 bases). Germline values: CDR1 MNHEY, CDR2 SVGEGT. Trimming took off 4 bases at V and 2 bases at J, with 15 bases between the two ends. This CDR3 spans 16 amino acids. CDR3 coding DNA: TGTGCCAGCAGTTCGACCTCCTCAGGGGGCAATCAGCCCCAGCATTTT. It encodes CASSSTSSGGNQPQHF.

The chain joins TRBV25-1 to TRBJ1-2; 8 bases agree with TRBD1. Germline V CDR1 and CDR2: MGHDK, SYGVNS. J lost 3 bases, V lost 5 bases, and 8 bases had no gene match. The CDR3 has 15 amino acids. The CDR3 reads CASSFHSDRDYGYTF. CDR3 in DNA: TGTGCCAGCAGTTTCCACTCGGACAGGGACTATGGCTACACCTTC.

The chain employs TRBV5-1 and TRBJ2-2; D uncertain. This CDR3 is 14 amino acids long. The germline V gene has CDR1 SGHRS and CDR2 YFSETQ. V lost 0 bases, J lost 6 bases, and 9 bases lay in between. This CDR3 reads CASSLGQSAGELFF. CDR3 DNA sequence: TGCGCCAGCAGCTTGGGGCAGTCGGCCGGGGAGCTGTTTTTT.

The gene calls are TRBV4-1 and TRBJ1-4; perhaps TRBD1 as D (5 bases). The germline V gene has CDR1 MGHRA and CDR2 YSYEKL. Between the trimmed V and J ends, which lost 0 bases and 5 bases, there was a span of 13 bases. CDR3 length: 16 amino acids. CDR3 nucleotide sequence: TGCGCCAGCAGCCAAGACTGGGGGGAGGCCAATGAAAAACTGTTTTTT. Amino acid sequence: CASSQDWGEANEKLFF.

This clonotype was observed a few times. The V call is TRBV5-1, the J call TRBJ2-1; 10 nucleotides align to TRBD1. This CDR3 region has 19 residues. J lost 0 bases, V lost 9 bases, and 18 bases had no gene match. Germline CDR1 is SGHRS and CDR2 is YFSETQ. CDR3 in DNA: TGCGCCACCTCTTCTAGACAGGGGGCACCGGCAAGCTCCTACAATGAGCAGTTCTTC. It encodes CATSSRQGAPASSYNEQFF.